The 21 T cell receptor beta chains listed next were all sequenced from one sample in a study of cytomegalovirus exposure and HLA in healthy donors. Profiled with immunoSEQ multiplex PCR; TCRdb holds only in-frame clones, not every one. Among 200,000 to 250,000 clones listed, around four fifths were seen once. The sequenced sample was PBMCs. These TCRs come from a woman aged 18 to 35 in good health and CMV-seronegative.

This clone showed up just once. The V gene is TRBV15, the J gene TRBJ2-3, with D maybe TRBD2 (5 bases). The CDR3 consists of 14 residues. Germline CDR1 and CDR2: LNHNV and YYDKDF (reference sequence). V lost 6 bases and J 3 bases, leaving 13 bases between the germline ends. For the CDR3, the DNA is TGTGCCACCAGGGGGAGCGTGGGTACAGATACGCAGTATTTT. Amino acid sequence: CATRGSVGTDTQYF.

The CDR3 loop is CASSYDAGSNQPQHF. The CDR3 DNA follows: TGTGCCAGCAGTTACGACGCAGGAAGCAATCAGCCCCAGCATTTT. V gene TRBV6-5 combines with J gene TRBJ1-5; D gene ambiguous. From germline, CDR1 is MNHEY and CDR2 SVGAGI. V lost 2 bases to trimming and J lost 1 base, with 9 bases between them. The CDR3 loop spans 15 amino acids.

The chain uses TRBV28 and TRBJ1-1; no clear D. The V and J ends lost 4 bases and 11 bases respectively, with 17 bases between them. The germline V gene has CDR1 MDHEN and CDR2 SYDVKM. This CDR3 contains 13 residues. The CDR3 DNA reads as TGTGCCAGCAGTTCGACGGGAACGATGAAGGCTTTCTTT. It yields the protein CASSSTGTMKAFF.

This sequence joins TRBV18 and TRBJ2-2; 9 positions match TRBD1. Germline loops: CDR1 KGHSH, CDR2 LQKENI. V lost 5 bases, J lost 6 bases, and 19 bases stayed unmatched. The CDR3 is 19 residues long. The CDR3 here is CASSDLHSDRGVLAGELFF. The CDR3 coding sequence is TGTGCCAGCTCAGACCTTCATTCGGACAGGGGAGTTTTAGCCGGGGAGCTGTTTTTT.

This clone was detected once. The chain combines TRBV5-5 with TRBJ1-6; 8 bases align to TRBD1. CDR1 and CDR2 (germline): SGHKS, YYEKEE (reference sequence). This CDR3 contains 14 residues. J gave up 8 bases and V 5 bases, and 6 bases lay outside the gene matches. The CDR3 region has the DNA TGTGCCAGCAGTCTCGGACAGGGTGATTCACCCCTCCACTTT. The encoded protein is CASSLGQGDSPLHF.

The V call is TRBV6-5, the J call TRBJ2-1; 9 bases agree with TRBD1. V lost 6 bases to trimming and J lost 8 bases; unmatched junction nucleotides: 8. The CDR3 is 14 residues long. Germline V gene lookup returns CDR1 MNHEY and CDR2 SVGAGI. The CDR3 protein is CASRTGTGIHEQFF. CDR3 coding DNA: TGTGCCAGCAGGACCGGGACAGGGATACATGAGCAGTTCTTC.

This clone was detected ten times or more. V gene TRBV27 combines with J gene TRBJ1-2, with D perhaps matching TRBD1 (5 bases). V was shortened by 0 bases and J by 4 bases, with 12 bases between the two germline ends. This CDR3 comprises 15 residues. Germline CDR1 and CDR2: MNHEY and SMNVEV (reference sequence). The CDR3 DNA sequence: TGTGCCAGCAGTTTATCGCCCTCGACAGTCTATGGCTACACCTTC. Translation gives CASSLSPSTVYGYTF.

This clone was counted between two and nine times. The CDR3 loop is CASRIYGQTYGYTF. CDR3 nucleotide sequence: TGTGCCAGCAGAATCTACGGACAGACCTATGGCTACACCTTC. The chain uses TRBV6-5 and TRBJ1-2; D perhaps matches TRBD1 (6 bases). The CDR3 covers 14 residues. Trimming pared 6 bases from V and 4 bases from J, leaving 15 bases between. The V gene's germline CDR1 is MNHEY and CDR2 SVGAGI.

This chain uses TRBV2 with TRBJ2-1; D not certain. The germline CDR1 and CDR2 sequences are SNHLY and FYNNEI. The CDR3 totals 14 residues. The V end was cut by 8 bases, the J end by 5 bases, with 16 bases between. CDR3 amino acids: CASPEAAHHNEQFF. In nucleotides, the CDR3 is TGTGCCAGCCCTGAGGCCGCTCATCACAATGAGCAGTTCTTC.

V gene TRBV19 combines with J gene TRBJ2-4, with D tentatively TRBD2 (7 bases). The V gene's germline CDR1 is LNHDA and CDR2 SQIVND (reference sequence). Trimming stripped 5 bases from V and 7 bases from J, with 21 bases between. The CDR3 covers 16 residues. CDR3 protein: CASSSGVAGASNIQYF. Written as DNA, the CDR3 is TGTGCCAGTAGTTCCGGTGTGGCGGGGGCTTCCAACATTCAGTACTTC.

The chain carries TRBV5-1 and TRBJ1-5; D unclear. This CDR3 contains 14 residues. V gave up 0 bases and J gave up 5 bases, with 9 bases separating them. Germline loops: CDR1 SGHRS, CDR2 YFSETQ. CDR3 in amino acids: CASSLDGAHQPQHF. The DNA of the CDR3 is TGCGCCAGCAGCTTGGACGGAGCTCATCAGCCCCAGCATTTT.

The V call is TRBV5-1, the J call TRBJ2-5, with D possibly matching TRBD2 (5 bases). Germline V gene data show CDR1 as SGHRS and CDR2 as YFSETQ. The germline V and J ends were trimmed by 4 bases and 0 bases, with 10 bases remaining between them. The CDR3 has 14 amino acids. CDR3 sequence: CASSIGIYQETQYF. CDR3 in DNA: TGCGCCAGCAGCATCGGGATTTACCAAGAGACCCAGTACTTC.

The CDR3 nucleotides are TGTGCCAGCACCCTGGCGGGGGCCTACAATGAGCAGTTCTTC. It translates to CASTLAGAYNEQFF. The chain carries TRBV27 and TRBJ2-1; 7 bases match TRBD2. Germline loops: CDR1 MNHEY, CDR2 SMNVEV (reference sequence). The CDR3 runs to 14 residues. The trim removed 7 bases at V and 2 bases at J, leaving 5 bases unmatched.

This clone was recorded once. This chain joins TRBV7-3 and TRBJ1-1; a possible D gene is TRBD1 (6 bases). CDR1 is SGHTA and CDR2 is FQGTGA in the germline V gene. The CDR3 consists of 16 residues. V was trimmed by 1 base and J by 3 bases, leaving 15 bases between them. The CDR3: CASSLNSGAGYTEAFF. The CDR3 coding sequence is TGTGCCAGCAGCTTAAACTCGGGGGCTGGTTACACTGAAGCTTTCTTT.

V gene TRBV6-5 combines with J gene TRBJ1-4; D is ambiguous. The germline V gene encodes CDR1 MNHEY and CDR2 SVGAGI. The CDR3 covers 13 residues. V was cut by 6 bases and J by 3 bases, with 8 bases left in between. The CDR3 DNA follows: TGTGCCAGCAGCCTTAGGGCTAATGAAAAACTGTTTTTT. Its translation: CASSLRANEKLFF.

The CDR3 region has the DNA TGTGCCAGTATGCAGGGGAGAGGGGCCTATGGCTACACCTTC. It specifies CASMQGRGAYGYTF. The chain couples TRBV19 to TRBJ1-2; D possibly corresponds to TRBD1 (6 bases). Trimming stripped 7 bases from V and 4 bases from J, with 16 bases between. The CDR3 totals 14 residues. CDR1 and CDR2 (germline): LNHDA, SQIVND (reference sequence).

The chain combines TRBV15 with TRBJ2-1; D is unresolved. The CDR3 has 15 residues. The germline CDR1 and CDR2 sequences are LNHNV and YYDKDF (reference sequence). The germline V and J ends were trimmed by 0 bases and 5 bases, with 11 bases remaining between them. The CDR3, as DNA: TGTGCCACCAGCAGAGACAGGCGCCCAGACAATGAGCAGTTCTTC. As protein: CATSRDRRPDNEQFF.

The CDR3 DNA is TGTGCCAGCAGTGTCGGGGGGGAGAACACTGAAGCTTTCTTT. It specifies CASSVGGENTEAFF. The chain carries TRBV25-1 and TRBJ1-1; maybe TRBD1 (5 bases). The V and J ends lost 4 bases and 1 base respectively, with 10 bases between them. This CDR3 has 14 amino acids. The germline V gene encodes CDR1 MGHDK and CDR2 SYGVNS.

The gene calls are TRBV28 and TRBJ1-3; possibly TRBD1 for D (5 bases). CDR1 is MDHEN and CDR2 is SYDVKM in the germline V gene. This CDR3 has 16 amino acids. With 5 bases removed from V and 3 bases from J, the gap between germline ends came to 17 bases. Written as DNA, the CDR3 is TGTGCCAGCAGTCCTCCTATCGGGCAGGGTGGAAACACCATATATTTT. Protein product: CASSPPIGQGGNTIYF.

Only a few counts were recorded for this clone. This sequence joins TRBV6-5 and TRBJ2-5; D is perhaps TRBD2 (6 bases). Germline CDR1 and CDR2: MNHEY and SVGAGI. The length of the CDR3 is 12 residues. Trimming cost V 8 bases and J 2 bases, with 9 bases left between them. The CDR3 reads CASAGGQETQYF. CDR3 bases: TGTGCCAGCGCCGGGGGTCAAGAGACCCAGTACTTC.

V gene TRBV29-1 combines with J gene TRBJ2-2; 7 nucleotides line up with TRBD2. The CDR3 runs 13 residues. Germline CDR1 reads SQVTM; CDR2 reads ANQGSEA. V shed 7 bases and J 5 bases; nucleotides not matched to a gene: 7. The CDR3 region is CSGLGGNTGELFF. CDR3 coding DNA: TGCAGCGGATTGGGGGGGAATACCGGGGAGCTGTTTTTT.